These T cell receptor beta chains were read from a single sample in a study of a mutant IDH1 vaccine in newly diagnosed glioma. TCRdb keeps only in-frame clones here, not all; method: immunoSEQ multiplex PCR. Of roughly 130,000 clones listed, roughly 78% are singletons. Their specific antigens are unknown. The input for sequencing was PBMCs, taken from a glioma patient whose treatment included an IDH1 peptide vaccine. The receptors stem from a man in his forties with glioma. Both conserved end residues are part of each CDR3. A D gene is named only where the DNA matches it firmly. Rows may omit the clone size; those that give it use once, few, many or a size class.

TRBJ2-7 | - | TRBV6-1 | TRBD1 | TGTGCCAGCAGGGACAGGGTGTACGAGCAGTACTTC | CASRDRVYEQYF
TRBJ2-5 | - | TRBV18 | - | TGTGCCAGCTCCTCTCTCGAGGAGGAGGAGACCCAGTACTTC | CASSSLEEEETQYF
TRBJ1-4 | - | TRBV4-2 | TRBD1 | TGTGCCAGCAGCCAAGGGGGGGTTGACAGGGCCGGCGAAAAACTGTTTTTT | CASSQGGVDRAGEKLFF
TRBJ2-3 | - | TRBV18 | - | TGTGCCAGCTCACCACGGGCAGGGACGCCAGATACGCAGTATTTT | CASSPRAGTPDTQYF
TRBJ1-1 | - | TRBV10-2 | TRBD1 | TGCGCCAGCATCTCAGGTCCGGGACAGGGCTCTTTCTTT | CASISGPGQGSFF
TRBJ1-2 | - | TRBV14 | - | TGTGCCAGCAGCCAACCAGGGCAGTCTTACTATGGCTACACCTTC | CASSQPGQSYYGYTF
TRBJ2-7 | - | TRBV6-6 | TRBD2 | TGTGCCACCCGGGGTAGCGGGGGCTACGAGCAGTACTTC | CATRGSGGYEQYF
TRBJ1-1 | many | TRBV11-1 | TRBD1 | TGTGCCAGCAGCCCCAGAAAAGGGACAGGGGATGAAGCTTTCTTT | CASSPRKGTGDEAFF
TRBJ2-3 | - | TRBV5-1 | - | TGCGCCAGCAGCTTGGAGGGGTCATTCACAGATACGCAGTATTTT | CASSLEGSFTDTQYF
TRBJ2-2 | - | TRBV7-9 | - | TGTGCCAGCAGTATCGACCGGAGCGCGAACACCGGGGAGCTGTTTTTT | CASSIDRSANTGELFF
TRBJ1-2 | - | TRBV27 | - | TGTGCCAGCAGTTCATATTTCGCAGGGTCAGGGGGCTACACCTTC | CASSSYFAGSGGYTF
TRBJ1-1 | - | TRBV7-8 | - | TGTGCCAGCAGCTTAAAGGGGGGGGAGACTGAAGCTTTCTTT | CASSLKGGETEAFF
TRBJ1-5 | - | TRBV21-1 | - | TGTGCCAGCAAAGGGGAGGGAGAGGGCAATCAGCCCCAGCATTTT | CASKGEGEGNQPQHF
TRBJ1-3 | - | TRBV6-5 | TRBD1 | TGTGCCAGCAGTCAGGGGGCGCGCGGAAACACCATATATTTT | CASSQGARGNTIYF
TRBJ2-7 | - | TRBV7-2 | - | TGTGCCAGCAGCTTAAATGCCCGGGGAGTGTCCTACGAGCAGTACTTC | CASSLNARGVSYEQYF
TRBJ2-1 | - | TRBV9 | TRBD1 | TGTGCCAGCAGCGTAGCTTCGACAGGGACAACCTACAATGAGCAGTTCTTC | CASSVASTGTTYNEQFF
TRBJ2-7 | - | TRBV4-3 | - | TGCGCCAGCAGCCAAGCGGGCGGGGCCACGCGCGAGCAGTACTTC | CASSQAGGATREQYF
TRBJ2-7 | few | TRBV6-5 | - | TGTGCCAGCAGCCCACCGGGCAGAATCCTCTACGAGCAGTACTTC | CASSPPGRILYEQYF
TRBJ1-5 | - | TRBV19 | - | TGTGCCAGTACCGCCGGCCAGGGATATAGCAATCAGCCCCAGCATTTT | CASTAGQGYSNQPQHF
TRBJ1-4 | - | TRBV15 | TRBD1 | TGTGCCACCAGCAGACTACAGGGGGCCGGTGAAAAACTGTTTTTT | CATSRLQGAGEKLFF
TRBJ2-1 | - | TRBV10-2 | TRBD2 | TGCGCCAGCAGTGAACGGGCTAGCGGGAGTAAAACCCATGAGCAGTTCTTC | CASSERASGSKTHEQFF
TRBJ1-1 | - | TRBV6-5 | - | TGTGCCAGCAGTCCGGGGGCAAACACTGAAGCTTTCTTT | CASSPGANTEAFF
TRBJ1-1 | - | TRBV9 | - | TGTGCCAGCAGCGTCTACGGGGAGAGCACTGAAGCTTTCTTT | CASSVYGESTEAFF
TRBJ2-5 | once | TRBV9 | - | TGTGCCAGCAGCGTATACGGGGGGCTTAAAGAGACCCAGTACTTC | CASSVYGGLKETQYF
TRBJ2-5 | - | TRBV2 | - | TGTGCCAGCATGGTGGGCAGTAGGCAAGAGACCCAGTACTTC | CASMVGSRQETQYF
TRBJ1-1 | - | TRBV28 | TRBD1 | TGTGCCAGCAGTTTATGGTCCGCATCGGGACAGGGGGCTGAAGCTTTCTTT | CASSLWSASGQGAEAFF
TRBJ2-7 | once | TRBV6-5 | TRBD1 | TGTGCCAGCAGTCAGGGACAGGGGCCCGAGCAGTACTTC | CASSQGQGPEQYF
TRBJ2-1 | - | TRBV4-2 | TRBD2 | TGTGCCAGCAGCCAACTACTAGCGGGAGGGCTCAATGAGCAGTTCTTC | CASSQLLAGGLNEQFF
TRBJ1-3 | - | TRBV7-2 | - | TGTGCCAGCAGCTTAGCTACAGGTTCTGGAAACACCATATATTTT | CASSLATGSGNTIYF
TRBJ2-1 | - | TRBV6-6 | - | TGTGCCACCCTCCGGAGTAGCAAGCACAATGAGCAGTTCTTC | CATLRSSKHNEQFF
TRBJ2-7 | - | TRBV7-2 | - | TGTGCCAGCCAAGGGACATATGCCTACGAGCAGTACTTC | CASQGTYAYEQYF
TRBJ2-7 | - | TRBV6-5 | - | TGTGCCAGCAGTACGACCGAGGGCAGGATATACGAGCAGTACTTC | CASSTTEGRIYEQYF